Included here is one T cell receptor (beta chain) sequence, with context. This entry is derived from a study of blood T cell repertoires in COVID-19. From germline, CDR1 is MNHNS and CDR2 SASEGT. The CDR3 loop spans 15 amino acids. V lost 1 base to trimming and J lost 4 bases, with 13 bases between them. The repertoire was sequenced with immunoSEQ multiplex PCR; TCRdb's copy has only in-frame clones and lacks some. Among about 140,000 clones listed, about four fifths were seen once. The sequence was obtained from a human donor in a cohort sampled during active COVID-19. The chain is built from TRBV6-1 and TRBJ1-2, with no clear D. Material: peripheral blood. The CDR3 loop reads CASSEGGAVGYGYTF. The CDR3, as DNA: TGTGCCAGCAGTGAAGGGGGAGCGGTCGGCTATGGCTACACCTTC.